These 6 T cell receptor beta chains were sequenced from one sample in a study of metastatic and nonmetastatic thyroid tumors (dated by TCRdb to the early 2020s). None of the patients had been given any treatment before thyroid surgery. The library was built by means of PCR. Sequencer: Illumina HiSeq 4000. TCRdb reanalyzed the raw reads on its own, using fastp at Q25 for trimming and MiXCR for clone calling, and kept in-frame beta chains. For this sample the table gives about 46,000 clones, of which around 23% were detected only once. The ten largest clones capture more than 3% of the sample. Sequencing was performed on blood. Receptors originate from a male donor with papillary thyroid cancer or a benign thyroid nodule (not recorded which). Some clones in this sample may be carry-over from other donors' samples.

This clone was seen more than once but under ten times. Since a much larger clone is just one base distant, this may be a read error. J is TRBJ1-6 and V is TRBV2, with no clear D. The CDR3 extends over 12 amino acids. CDR1 SNHLY and CDR2 FYNNEI come from the germline V gene. Trimming left V 5 bases short and J 9 bases short, with 8 bases between. CDR3 region: CASSTDISPLHF. Here the CDR3 DNA reads TGTGCCAGCAGTACGGATATTTCACCCCTCCACTTT.

The CDR3 sequence is CESGQGEYEQYF. The CDR3 DNA reads TGTGAGTCGGGACAGGGTGAATACGAGCAGTACTTC. This chain connects TRBV6-1 to TRBJ2-7, with 9 bases aligning to TRBD1. The germline CDR1 and CDR2 sequences are MNHNS and SASEGT. This CDR3 spans 12 amino acids.

There are many counts of this clone. The chain combines TRBV6-1 with TRBJ1-1; tentative D call: TRBD1 (5 bases). Trimming left V 5 bases short and J 1 base short, with 8 bases between. The CDR3 runs 13 residues. CDR1 is MNHNS and CDR2 is SASEGT in the germline V gene. The CDR3 bases are TGTGCCAGCAGTCCGGGGCGGAACACTGAAGCTTTCTTT. This encodes CASSPGRNTEAFF.

This clone was counted many times. This chain uses TRBV20-1 with TRBJ1-2, with TRBD1 matching over 7 bases. The CDR3 covers 16 residues. V lost 5 bases to trimming and J lost 0 bases; unmatched junction nucleotides: 12. CDR1 and CDR2 from the germline V gene are DFQATT and SNEGSKA (reference sequence). CDR3 protein: CSAGPGTDYANYGYTF. The CDR3 bases are TGCAGTGCTGGTCCCGGGACAGACTACGCTAACTATGGCTACACCTTC.

The J gene is TRBJ2-5, the V gene TRBV7-8, with 9 bases lining up with TRBD2. The length of the CDR3 is 17 residues. Per the germline V gene, CDR1 is SGHVS and CDR2 is FQNEAQ. Trimming removed 0 bases from V and 2 bases from J; junction bases left unmatched: 7. The CDR3 DNA follows: TGTGCCAGCAGCTTAGCGGGGTTAGCGGGAGTACAAGAGACCCAGTACTTC. Translation: CASSLAGLAGVQETQYF. Full variable domain (outside the CDR3, taken from reference TRBV7-8 and TRBJ2-5): GAGVSQSPRYKVAKRGQDVALRCDPISGHVSLFWYQQALGQGPEFLTYFQNEAQLDKSGLPSDRFFAERPEGSVSTLKIQRTQQEDSAVYLCASSLAGLAGVQETQYFGPGTRLLVL.

The table lists this clone with many counts. The chain carries TRBV29-1 and TRBJ1-6; tentatively, D is TRBD1 (6 bases). The CDR3 has 15 amino acids. V shed 5 bases and J shed 7 bases, with 18 bases lying between them. The germline V gene has CDR1 SQVTM and CDR2 ANQGSEA. The CDR3: CSVRIEGGKNSPLHF. The CDR3 DNA follows: TGCAGCGTTAGGATCGAAGGGGGAAAAAATTCACCCCTCCACTTT.